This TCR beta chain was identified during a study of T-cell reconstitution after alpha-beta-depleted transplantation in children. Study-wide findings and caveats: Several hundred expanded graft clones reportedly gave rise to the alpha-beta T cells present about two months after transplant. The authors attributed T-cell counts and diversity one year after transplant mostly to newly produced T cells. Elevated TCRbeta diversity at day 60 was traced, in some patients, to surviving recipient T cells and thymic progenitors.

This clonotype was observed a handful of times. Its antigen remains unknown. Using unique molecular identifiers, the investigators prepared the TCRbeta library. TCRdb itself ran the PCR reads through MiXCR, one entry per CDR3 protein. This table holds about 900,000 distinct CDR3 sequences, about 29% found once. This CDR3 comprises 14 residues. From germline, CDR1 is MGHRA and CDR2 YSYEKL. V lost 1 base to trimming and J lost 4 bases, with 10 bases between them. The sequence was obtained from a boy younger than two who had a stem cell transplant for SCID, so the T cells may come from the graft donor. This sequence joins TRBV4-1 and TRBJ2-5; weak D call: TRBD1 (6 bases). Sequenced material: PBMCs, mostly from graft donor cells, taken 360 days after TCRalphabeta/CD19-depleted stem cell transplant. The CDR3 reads CASSQVGGLETQYF. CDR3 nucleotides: TGCGCCAGCAGCCAAGTAGGGGGTTTAGAGACCCAGTACTTC.